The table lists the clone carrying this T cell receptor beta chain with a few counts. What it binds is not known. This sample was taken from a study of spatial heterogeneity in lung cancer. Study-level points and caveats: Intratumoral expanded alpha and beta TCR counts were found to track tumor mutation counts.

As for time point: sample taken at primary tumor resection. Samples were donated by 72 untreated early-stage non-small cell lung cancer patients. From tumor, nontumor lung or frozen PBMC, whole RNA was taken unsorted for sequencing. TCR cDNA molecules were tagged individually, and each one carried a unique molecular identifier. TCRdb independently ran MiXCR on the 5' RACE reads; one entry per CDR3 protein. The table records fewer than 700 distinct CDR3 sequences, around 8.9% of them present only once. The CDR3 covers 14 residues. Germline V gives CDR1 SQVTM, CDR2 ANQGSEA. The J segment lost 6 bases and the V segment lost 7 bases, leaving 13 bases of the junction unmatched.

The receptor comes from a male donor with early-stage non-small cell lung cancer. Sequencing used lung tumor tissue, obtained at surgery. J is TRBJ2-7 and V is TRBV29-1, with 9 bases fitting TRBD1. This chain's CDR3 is CSGTATGGGGEQYF. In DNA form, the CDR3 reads TGCAGCGGAACCGCGACAGGGGGAGGTGGCGAGCAGTACTTC.